The 5 T cell receptor beta chains presented below share a single source sample, sequenced in a study of shared clonotypes between healthy human individuals. In the naive CD8 group, cells lacked CD45RO and were positively selected for CCR7, so terminally differentiated effector memory CD45RA+ cells were left out. Data came from immunoSEQ multiplex PCR; TCRdb stores just in-frame clones and leaves some out. The data contain fewer than 700,000 clones, 95% of them singletons. The material sequenced was naive CD8+ T cells sorted from blood. The receptors were sampled from a woman in her 30s in good health.

The rearrangement links TRBV15 to TRBJ2-3, with D perhaps matching TRBD1 (6 bases). CDR3 length: 16 residues. Germline V gene lookup returns CDR1 LNHNV and CDR2 YYDKDF (reference sequence). Trimming removed 0 bases at V and 5 bases at J, with 15 bases between. The CDR3 here is CATSRDPQGSGDTQYF. The DNA for the CDR3 is TGTGCCACCAGCAGAGATCCCCAGGGGTCAGGAGATACGCAGTATTTT.

This chain links TRBV27 with TRBJ2-1; D perhaps matches TRBD1 (5 bases). Germline assignment: CDR1 MNHEY and CDR2 SMNVEV (reference sequence). V dropped 2 bases and J dropped 8 bases, with 25 bases sitting between them. CDR3 size: 18 residues. Written as DNA, the CDR3 is TGTGCCAGCAGTTTAGAAACGCCCCACCCCCAGGGTATCCATGAGCAGTTCTTC. It specifies CASSLETPHPQGIHEQFF.

The genes are TRBV13 and TRBJ2-1; 12 bases line up with TRBD2. Germline CDR1 is PRHDT and CDR2 is FYEKMQ (reference sequence). CDR3 length: 15 residues. The junction had 1 base not matched to a gene; V was cut back by 1 base and J by 6 bases. CDR3 bases: TGTGCCAGCAGCTTAGTGGGACTAGCGGGCAATGAGCAGTTCTTC. Its protein product is CASSLVGLAGNEQFF.

This CDR3 is CASSTRTSASSYEQYF. The CDR3 DNA is TGTGCCAGCAGTACCCGGACTAGCGCGAGCTCCTACGAGCAGTACTTC. The J gene is TRBJ2-7, the V gene TRBV27; TRBD2 agrees at 9 bases. V gave up 5 bases and J gave up 0 bases; unmatched junction bases: 8. Germline CDR1 reads MNHEY; CDR2 reads SMNVEV (reference sequence). The CDR3 runs to 16 residues.

The chain combines TRBV4-1 with TRBJ2-7; D could derive from TRBD1 or TRBD2 (5 bases each). Trimming pared 3 bases from V and 0 bases from J, leaving 15 bases between. The length of the CDR3 is 16 residues. CDR1 is MGHRA and CDR2 is YSYEKL in the germline V gene. The CDR3 DNA is TGCGCCAGCAGCCACCAAGGGGCGGGTAGCTCCTACGAGCAGTACTTC. Its translation is CASSHQGAGSSYEQYF.